This section outlines one T cell receptor (beta chain) sequence together with its context. This sample was included in a study of blood T cell repertoires in COVID-19. About the research overall: COVID-19 samples from acute and convalescent phases originated in the United States, Italy and Spain. Sources were T cells, B-cell-depleted T cells, or PBMCs; the material itself was cDNA or gDNA.

CDR1 and CDR2 (germline): KGHDR, SFDVKD. There are 15 residues in the CDR3. V lost 3 bases and J lost 5; bases outside the gene matches: 6. The Seattle site enrolled patients during active infection and followed them longitudinally. Authors' data handling: Reference gene primer amplification yielded estimated nucleated cell counts. The repertoire was sequenced with immunoSEQ multiplex PCR; TCRdb's copy has only in-frame clones and lacks some. The V and J calls and the clone size are those of that table, but D and trimming were determined from the DNA. The sample has fewer than 700,000 clones; 70% to 90% are singletons.

V usage is TRBV24-1 and J usage is TRBJ1-5; TRBD1 matches 7 bases. Sequencing used peripheral blood. The clonotype comes from a woman aged 50 to 60 with COVID-19, enrolled during active disease. CDR3 amino acids: CATSDHRDRYQPQHF. The CDR3 DNA reads as TGTGCCACCAGTGATCACCGGGACAGATATCAGCCCCAGCATTTT.